Given below is one TCR beta chain in context. The CDR3 covers 13 residues. Deletions cut 7 bases from V and 2 bases from J, with 11 bases between. Germline lookup yields CDR1 MDHEN and CDR2 SYDVKM. This sample was taken from a study of blood T cells in healthy people across ages. Through a sample-barcoded 5' primer and a J-beta primer mix, a second PCR was run for about 7 to 12 cycles. Carrying 12 random nucleotides, a template-switch adaptor labeled each individual cDNA molecule. TCRdb reanalysed the 5' RACE reads using MiXCR and keeps one entry per CDR3 protein. The data contain hundreds of thousands of distinct CDR3 sequences, about 28% of them singletons. Each individual donor underwent a draw of approximately 9.8 milliliters of peripheral blood.

Sequenced input: blood. This receptor was taken from a woman at least 80 years old in good health. V usage is TRBV28 and J usage is TRBJ1-2; possible D gene TRBD1, 5 bases. CDR3 amino acids: CASTQGINYGYTF. Written as DNA, the CDR3 is TGTGCCAGCACCCAGGGCATAAACTATGGCTACACCTTC.